What follows are 20 T cell receptor beta chains derived from one specimen sequenced in a study of human T cells and chemical hapten exposure. TCRdb re-derived calls from the RACE reads in MiXCR, one entry per CDR3 protein. The sample holds roughly 130,000 distinct CDR3 sequences, about 10% seen once. Sample time point: patch test 3, about 24 weeks after DPC sensitization. Noted treatment: therapeutic diphenylcyclopropenone sensitization with weekly scalp DPC. Specimen: whole blood, collected in connection with sensitization to the hapten diphenylcyclopropenone (DPC). Receptors were obtained from a woman aged 45-59 years with alopecia areata. Some clones in this sample may be carry-over from other donors' samples.

The V call is TRBV29-1, the J call TRBJ2-1; TRBD2 matches 10 bases. Germline V gives CDR1 SQVTM, CDR2 ANQGSEA. Trimming at V came to 6 bases and at J to 0 bases, leaving 2 bases not matched to a gene. There are 14 residues in the CDR3. The CDR3 sequence: CSVERGGSYNEQFF. The CDR3 nucleotides read TGCAGCGTAGAGCGGGGGGGCTCCTACAATGAGCAGTTCTTC.

The chain has TRBV7-2 and TRBJ2-3; the match to TRBD2 covers 9 bases. V was clipped by 3 bases and J by 1 base; unmatched bases: 2. CDR3 length equals 15 residues. Germline V gene sequence: CDR1 SGHTA, CDR2 FQGNSA. CDR3 protein: CASSFSSGGTDTQYF. CDR3 coding DNA: TGTGCCAGCAGCTTCTCTAGCGGGGGCACAGATACGCAGTATTTT.

This clonotype was found a few times. The rearrangement uses TRBV27 and TRBJ1-5; 9 bases agree with TRBD1. This CDR3 comprises 16 residues. CDR1 and CDR2 from the germline V gene are MNHEY and SMNVEV (reference sequence). V trimming: 0 bases; J trimming: 4 bases; junction bases outside the gene matches: 4. The CDR3 DNA reads as TGTGCCAGCAGTTTATCAGGTGGACAGGGGAATCAGCCCCAGCATTTT. The encoded protein is CASSLSGGQGNQPQHF.

The sample holds many counts of this clonotype. The J gene is TRBJ2-7, the V gene TRBV20-1; the D gene is possibly TRBD1 (6 bases). CDR1 and CDR2 (germline): DFQATT, SNEGSKA (reference sequence). The V end was cut by 0 bases, the J end by 0 bases, with 12 bases between. The CDR3 extends over 15 amino acids. The CDR3 region is CSAREVPGASYEQYF. The CDR3 region has the DNA TGCAGTGCTAGAGAGGTCCCAGGGGCCTCCTACGAGCAGTACTTC.

This clonotype was seen a handful of times. This chain links TRBV10-1 with TRBJ1-3; no reliable D call. The germline gives CDR1 WNHNN, CDR2 SYGVQD (reference sequence). V was cut by 9 bases and J by 0 bases, with 9 bases left in between. The CDR3 spans 13 residues. The DNA for the CDR3 is TGCGCCAGAGGGTGGGCCTCTGGAAACACCATATATTTT. This gives the protein CARGWASGNTIYF.

This clonotype has just a few counts. This chain uses TRBV14 with TRBJ2-7; D is uncertain. This CDR3 region has 10 residues. The germline V and J ends were trimmed by 7 bases and 5 bases, with 6 bases remaining between them. Per the germline V gene, CDR1 is SGHDN and CDR2 is FVKESK. The CDR3 DNA follows: TGTGCCAGCACCCCCCACGAGCAGTACTTC. Its protein is CASTPHEQYF.

This clonotype has more than one count but fewer than ten. The rearrangement uses TRBV30 and TRBJ2-7; TRBD1 or TRBD2 may be the D gene (5 bases each). From germline, CDR1 is GTSNPN and CDR2 SVGIG (reference sequence). The V end was cut by 1 base, the J end by 6 bases, with 16 bases between. The CDR3 covers 14 residues. Here the CDR3 reads CAWSGVPQRGEQYF. In nucleotides, the CDR3 is TGTGCCTGGAGTGGGGTACCCCAGAGGGGCGAGCAGTACTTC. Together with reference TRBV30 and TRBJ2-7, the CDR3 gives the full variable domain: SQTIHQWPATLVQPVGSPLSLECTVEGTSNPNLYWYRQAAGRGLQLLFYSVGIGQISSEVPQNLSASRPQDRQFILSSKKLLLSDSGFYLCAWSGVPQRGEQYFGPGTRLTVT.

Many counts were recorded for this clonotype. The chain is built from TRBV7-2 and TRBJ2-6; D is undetermined. Trimming stripped 1 base from V and 0 bases from J, with 7 bases between. This CDR3 is built from 16 residues. CDR1 SGHTA and CDR2 FQGNSA come from the germline V gene. The CDR3 DNA is TGTGCCAGCAGCTTAGAGGGCGCCTCTGGGGCCAACGTCCTGACTTTC. Translation gives CASSLEGASGANVLTF.

This clonotype has at least ten counts. The rearrangement uses TRBV20-1 and TRBJ2-6; D is possibly TRBD2 (7 bases). The CDR3 has 16 residues. V was trimmed by 3 bases and J by 4 bases, leaving 16 bases between them. Germline CDR1 and CDR2: DFQATT and SNEGSKA (reference sequence). The CDR3 region has the DNA TGCAGTGCTAGTGAAGGGGGAGGGATGGGGGCCAACGTCCTGACTTTC. Amino acids: CSASEGGGMGANVLTF.

This chain's CDR3 is CASSRTPGGEAFF. The CDR3 DNA reads as TGTGCCAGCAGTCGTACACCTGGAGGTGAAGCTTTCTTT. V gene TRBV12-3 or TRBV12-4 combines with J gene TRBJ1-1; D is unresolved. This CDR3 spans 13 amino acids. The V and J ends lost 5 bases and 7 bases respectively, with 14 bases between them.

This clonotype was seen more than once but under ten times. The V call is TRBV2, the J call TRBJ1-4; the D is unclear. The CDR3 is 11 residues long. The germline CDR1 and CDR2 sequences are SNHLY and FYNNEI. The V gene lost 8 bases and the J gene lost 5 bases, with 6 bases spanning the gap. CDR3 loop: CASVSNEKLFF. CDR3 DNA sequence: TGTGCCAGCGTCTCGAATGAAAAACTGTTTTTT.

This clonotype has ten or more counts. The DNA of the CDR3 is TGTGCCAGCAGCCCCTCAGCCGGGGAGACCCAGTACTTC. Translating gives CASSPSAGETQYF. This chain joins TRBV7-2 and TRBJ2-5; D ambiguous. CDR1 and CDR2 from the germline V gene are SGHTA and FQGNSA. CDR3 length equals 13 residues. Trimming took off 5 bases at V and 5 bases at J, with 12 bases between the two ends.

This clonotype was observed a few times. CDR3: CASSSTGQGYTEAFF. CDR3 coding DNA: TGTGCCAGCAGCTCGACGGGACAGGGCTACACTGAAGCTTTCTTT. This chain uses TRBV7-3 with TRBJ1-1, with 9 bases identical to TRBD1. The CDR3 has 15 residues. Germline-derived CDR1 and CDR2 are SGHTA and FQGTGA. With V trimmed by 4 bases and J by 3 bases, 6 bases remained unmatched. Based on the CDR3 plus reference TRBV7-3 and TRBJ1-1, the full variable domain is GAGVSQTPSNKVTEKGKYVELRCDPISGHTALYWYRQSLGQGPEFLIYFQGTGAADDSGLPNDRFFAVRPEGSVSTLKIQRTERGDSAVYLCASSSTGQGYTEAFFGQGTRLTVV.

This chain links TRBV6-2 or TRBV6-3 with TRBJ2-7; TRBD1 is a possible D gene (6 bases). The CDR3 has 14 amino acids. The germline V and J ends were trimmed by 6 bases and 3 bases, with 15 bases remaining between them. Germline-derived CDR1 and CDR2 are MNHEY and SVGEGT. CDR3 region: CASRQPGQNYEQYF. The DNA of the CDR3 is TGTGCCAGCAGGCAGCCCGGACAGAACTACGAGCAGTACTTC.

This sequence joins TRBV12-3 or TRBV12-4 and TRBJ1-6, with D possibly TRBD1 on 6 matching bases. Between the trimmed V and J ends, which lost 1 base and 7 bases, there was a span of 11 bases. This CDR3 is built from 15 residues. The CDR3 DNA reads as TGTGCCAGCAGTTTAGGGGGGCAAAAGAATTCACCCCTCCACTTT. Amino acid sequence: CASSLGGQKNSPLHF.

This clonotype showed up just a few times. V usage is TRBV12-3 or TRBV12-4 and J usage is TRBJ2-1; perhaps TRBD1 as D (6 bases). This CDR3 contains 14 residues. The V and J ends lost 7 bases and 7 bases respectively, with 17 bases between them. The CDR3 DNA is TGTGCCAGCAACATACAGGGCTTGGGTAATGAGCAGTTCTTC. Translating it yields CASNIQGLGNEQFF.

This clonotype was detected a few times. The rearrangement uses TRBV29-1 and TRBJ1-5, with 7 bases lining up with TRBD1. J lost 3 bases, V lost 6 bases, and 14 bases had no gene match. There are 16 residues in the CDR3. CDR1 is SQVTM and CDR2 is ANQGSEA in the germline V gene. CDR3: CSVSQDRLGPNQPQHF. The CDR3 nucleotides are TGCAGCGTCTCCCAGGACAGGCTGGGGCCCAATCAGCCCCAGCATTTT.

This rearrangement joins TRBV27 to TRBJ1-6; 7 nucleotides line up with TRBD1. The J segment lost 7 bases and the V segment lost 6 bases, leaving 0 bases of the junction unmatched. The CDR3 length is 12 residues. Germline lookup yields CDR1 MNHEY and CDR2 SMNVEV (reference sequence). The CDR3 sequence is CASSRGNSPLHF. CDR3 DNA sequence: TGTGCCAGCAGCAGGGGGAATTCACCCCTCCACTTT.

The chain links TRBV7-6 to TRBJ2-2; D call uncertain. This CDR3 is 16 amino acids long. Germline CDR1 SGHVS, CDR2 FNYEAQ. Between the trimmed V and J ends, which lost 1 base and 4 bases, there was a span of 13 bases. The CDR3 DNA reads TGTGCCAGCAGCTTAGGTCCCAGCCTAGGCACCGGGGAGCTGTTTTTT. Translation: CASSLGPSLGTGELFF.

Ten or more counts support this clonotype. CDR3 sequence reads: CASSQERLHGETQYF. DNA of the CDR3: TGTGCCAGCAGCCAAGAACGTCTTCACGGTGAGACCCAGTACTTC. The chain recombines TRBV3-1 with TRBJ2-5, with D hard to call. With 0 bases removed from V and 5 bases from J, the gap between germline ends came to 13 bases. This CDR3 is 15 amino acids long. Germline-derived CDR1 and CDR2 are LGHDT and YNNKEL (reference sequence).